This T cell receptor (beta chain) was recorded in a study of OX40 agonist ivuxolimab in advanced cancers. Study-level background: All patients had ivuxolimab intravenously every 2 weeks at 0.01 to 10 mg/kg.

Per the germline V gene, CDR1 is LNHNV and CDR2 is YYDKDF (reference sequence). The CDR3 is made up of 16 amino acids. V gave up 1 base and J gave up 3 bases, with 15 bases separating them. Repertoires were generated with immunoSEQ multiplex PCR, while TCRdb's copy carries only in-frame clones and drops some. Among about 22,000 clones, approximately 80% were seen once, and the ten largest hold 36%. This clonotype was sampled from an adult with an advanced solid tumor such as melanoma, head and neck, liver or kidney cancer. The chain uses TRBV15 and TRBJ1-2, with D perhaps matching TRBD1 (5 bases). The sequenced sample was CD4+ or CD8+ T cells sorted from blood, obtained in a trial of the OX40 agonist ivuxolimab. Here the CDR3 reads CATSRAGDLGHYGYTF. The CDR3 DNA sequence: TGTGCCACCAGCAGAGCTGGGGACTTGGGGCACTATGGCTACACCTTC.